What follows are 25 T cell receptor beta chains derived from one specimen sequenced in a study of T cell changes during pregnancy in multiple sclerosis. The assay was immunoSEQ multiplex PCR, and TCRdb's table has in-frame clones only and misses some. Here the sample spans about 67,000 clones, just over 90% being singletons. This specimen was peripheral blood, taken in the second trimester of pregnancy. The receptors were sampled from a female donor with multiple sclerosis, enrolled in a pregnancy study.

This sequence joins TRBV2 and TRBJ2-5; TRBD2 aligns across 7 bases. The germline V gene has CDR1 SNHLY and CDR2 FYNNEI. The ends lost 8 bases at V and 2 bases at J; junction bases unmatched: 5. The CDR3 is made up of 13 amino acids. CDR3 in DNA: TGTGCCAGCGGGGGGGAAACACAAGAGACCCAGTACTTC. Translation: CASGGETQETQYF.

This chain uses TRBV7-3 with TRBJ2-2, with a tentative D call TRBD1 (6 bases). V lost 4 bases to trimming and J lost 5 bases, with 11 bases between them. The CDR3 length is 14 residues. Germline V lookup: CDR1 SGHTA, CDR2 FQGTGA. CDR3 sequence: CASSSGQSTGELFF. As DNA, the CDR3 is TGTGCCAGCAGCTCCGGACAGAGTACCGGGGAGCTGTTTTTT.

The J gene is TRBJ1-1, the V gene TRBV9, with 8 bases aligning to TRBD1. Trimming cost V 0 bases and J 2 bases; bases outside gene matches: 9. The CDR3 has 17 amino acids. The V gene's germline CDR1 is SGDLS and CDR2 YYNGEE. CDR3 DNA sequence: TGTGCCAGCAGCGTAGAGGGCAGGGGGCGCTTCAACACTGAAGCTTTCTTT. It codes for CASSVEGRGRFNTEAFF.

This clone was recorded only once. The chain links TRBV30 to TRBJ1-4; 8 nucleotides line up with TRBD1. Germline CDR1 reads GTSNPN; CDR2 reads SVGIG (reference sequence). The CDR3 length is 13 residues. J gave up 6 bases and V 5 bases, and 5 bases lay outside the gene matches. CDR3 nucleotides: TGTGCCTGGTCGACAGGGGAGTATGAAAAACTGTTTTTT. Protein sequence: CAWSTGEYEKLFF.

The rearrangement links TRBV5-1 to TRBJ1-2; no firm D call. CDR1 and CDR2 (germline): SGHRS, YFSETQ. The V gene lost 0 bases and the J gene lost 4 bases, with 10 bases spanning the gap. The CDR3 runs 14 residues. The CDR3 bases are TGCGCCAGCAGCTTGGCCGAGTCAGGCTATGGCTACACCTTC. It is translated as CASSLAESGYGYTF.

Here the CDR3 reads CAWGARIAGGQFF. Here the CDR3 DNA reads TGTGCCTGGGGAGCTCGAATTGCGGGGGGGCAGTTCTTC. The chain has TRBV30 and TRBJ2-1; 8 bases line up with TRBD2. CDR3 length equals 13 residues. Germline V gene sequence: CDR1 GTSNPN, CDR2 SVGIG (reference sequence). With 5 bases clipped from V and 12 bases from J, the junction kept 12 bases outside the gene matches.

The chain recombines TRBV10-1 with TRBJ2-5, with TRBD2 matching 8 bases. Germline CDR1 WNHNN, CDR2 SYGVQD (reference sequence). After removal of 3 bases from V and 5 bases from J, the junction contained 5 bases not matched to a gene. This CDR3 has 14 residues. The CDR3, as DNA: TGCGCCAGCAGTGACCAGAGCGGGAGTGAGACCCAGTACTTC. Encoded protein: CASSDQSGSETQYF.

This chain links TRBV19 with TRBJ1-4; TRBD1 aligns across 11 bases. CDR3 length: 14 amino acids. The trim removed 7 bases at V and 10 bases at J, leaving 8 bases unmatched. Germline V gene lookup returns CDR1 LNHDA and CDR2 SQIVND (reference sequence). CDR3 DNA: TGTGCCAGTACGGGGACAGGGGGAGTAGGAAAACTGTTTTTT. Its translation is CASTGTGGVGKLFF.

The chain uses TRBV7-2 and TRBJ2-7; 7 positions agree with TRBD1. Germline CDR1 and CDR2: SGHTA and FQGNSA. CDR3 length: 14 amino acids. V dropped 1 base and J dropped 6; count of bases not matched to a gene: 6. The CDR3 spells CASSLDRGWGEQYF. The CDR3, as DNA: TGTGCCAGCAGCTTAGACAGGGGATGGGGCGAGCAGTACTTC. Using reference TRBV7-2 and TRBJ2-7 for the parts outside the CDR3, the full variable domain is GAGVSQSPSNKVTEKGKDVELRCDPISGHTALYWYRQSLGQGLEFLIYFQGNSAPDKSGLPSDRFSAERTGGSVSTLTIQRTQQEDSAVYLCASSLDRGWGEQYFGPGTRLTVT.

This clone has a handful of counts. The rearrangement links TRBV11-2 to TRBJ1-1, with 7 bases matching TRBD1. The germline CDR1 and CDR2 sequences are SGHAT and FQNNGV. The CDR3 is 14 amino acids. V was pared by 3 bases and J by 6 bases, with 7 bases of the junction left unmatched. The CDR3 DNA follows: TGTGCCAGCAGCTTCATACAGGGGACGTCTGAAGCTTTCTTT. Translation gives CASSFIQGTSEAFF.

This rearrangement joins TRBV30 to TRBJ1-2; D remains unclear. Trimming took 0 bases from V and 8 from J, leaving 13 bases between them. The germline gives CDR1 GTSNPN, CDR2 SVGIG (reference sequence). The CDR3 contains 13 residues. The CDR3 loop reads CAWSVGPYEGYTF. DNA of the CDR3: TGTGCCTGGAGTGTTGGGCCTTACGAGGGCTACACCTTC. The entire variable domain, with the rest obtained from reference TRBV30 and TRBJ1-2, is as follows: SQTIHQWPATLVQPVGSPLSLECTVEGTSNPNLYWYRQAAGRGLQLLFYSVGIGQISSEVPQNLSASRPQDRQFILSSKKLLLSDSGFYLCAWSVGPYEGYTFGSGTRLTVV.

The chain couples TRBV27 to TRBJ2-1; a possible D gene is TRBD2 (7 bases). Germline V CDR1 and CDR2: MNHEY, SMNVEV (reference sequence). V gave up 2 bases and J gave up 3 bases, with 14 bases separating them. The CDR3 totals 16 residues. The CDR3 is CASSLEGGGFYNEQFF. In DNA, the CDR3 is TGTGCCAGCAGTTTAGAAGGGGGGGGGTTCTACAATGAGCAGTTCTTC.

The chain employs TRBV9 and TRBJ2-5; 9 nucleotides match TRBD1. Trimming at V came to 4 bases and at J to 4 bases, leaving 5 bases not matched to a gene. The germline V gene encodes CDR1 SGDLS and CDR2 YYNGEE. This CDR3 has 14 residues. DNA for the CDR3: TGTGCCAGCAGCATCGACAGGGGGGGAGAGACCCAGTACTTC. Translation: CASSIDRGGETQYF.

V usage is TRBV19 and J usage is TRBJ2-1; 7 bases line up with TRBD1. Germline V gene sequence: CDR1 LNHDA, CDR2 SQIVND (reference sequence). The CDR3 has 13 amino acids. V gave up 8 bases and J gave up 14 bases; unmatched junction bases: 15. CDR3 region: CASRRTGENSKFF. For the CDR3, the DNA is TGTGCCAGTCGACGAACAGGGGAGAATAGTAAGTTCTTC.

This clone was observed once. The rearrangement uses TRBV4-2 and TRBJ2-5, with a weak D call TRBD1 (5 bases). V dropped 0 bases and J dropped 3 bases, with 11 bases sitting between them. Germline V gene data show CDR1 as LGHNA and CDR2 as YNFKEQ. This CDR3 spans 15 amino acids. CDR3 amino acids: CASSQERTGKETQYF. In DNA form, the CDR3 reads TGTGCCAGCAGCCAAGAAAGAACAGGAAAAGAGACCCAGTACTTC.

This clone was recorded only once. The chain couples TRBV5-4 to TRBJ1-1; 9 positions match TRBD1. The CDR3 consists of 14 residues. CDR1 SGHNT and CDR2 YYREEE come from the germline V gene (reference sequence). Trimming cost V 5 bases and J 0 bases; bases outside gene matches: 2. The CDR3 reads CASRTGGLNTEAFF. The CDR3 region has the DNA TGTGCCAGCAGGACAGGGGGGTTGAACACTGAAGCTTTCTTT. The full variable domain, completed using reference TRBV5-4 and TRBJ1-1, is ETGVTQSPTHLIKTRGQQVTLRCSSQSGHNTVSWYQQALGQGPQFIFQYYREEENGRGNFPPRFSGLQFPNYSSELNVNALELDDSALYLCASRTGGLNTEAFFGQGTRLTVV.

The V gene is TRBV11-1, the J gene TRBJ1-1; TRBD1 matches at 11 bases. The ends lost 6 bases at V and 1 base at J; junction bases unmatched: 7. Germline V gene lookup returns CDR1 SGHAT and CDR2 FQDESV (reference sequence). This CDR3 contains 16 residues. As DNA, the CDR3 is TGTGCCAGCAGACGGGACAGGGGGGCGAAGAACACTGAAGCTTTCTTT. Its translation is CASRRDRGAKNTEAFF.

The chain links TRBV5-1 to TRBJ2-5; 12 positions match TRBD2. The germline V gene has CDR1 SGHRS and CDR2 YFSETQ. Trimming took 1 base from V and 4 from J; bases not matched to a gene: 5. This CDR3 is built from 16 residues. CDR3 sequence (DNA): TGCGCCAGCAGCTTGACGTCTAGCGGGGGGGGAGAGACCCAGTACTTC. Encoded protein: CASSLTSSGGGETQYF.

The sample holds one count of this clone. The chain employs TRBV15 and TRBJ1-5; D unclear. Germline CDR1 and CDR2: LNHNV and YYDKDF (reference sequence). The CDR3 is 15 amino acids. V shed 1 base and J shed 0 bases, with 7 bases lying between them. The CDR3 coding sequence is TGTGCCACCAGCAGAGGATCAGATAGCAATCAGCCCCAGCATTTT. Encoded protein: CATSRGSDSNQPQHF.

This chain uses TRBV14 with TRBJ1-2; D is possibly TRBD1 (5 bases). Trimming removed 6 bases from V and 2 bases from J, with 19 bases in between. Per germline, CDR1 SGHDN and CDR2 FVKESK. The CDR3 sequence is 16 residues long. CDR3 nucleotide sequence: TGTGCCAGCAGTCGCGCATGGCAGGGAGGAAACTATGGCTACACCTTC. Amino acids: CASSRAWQGGNYGYTF.

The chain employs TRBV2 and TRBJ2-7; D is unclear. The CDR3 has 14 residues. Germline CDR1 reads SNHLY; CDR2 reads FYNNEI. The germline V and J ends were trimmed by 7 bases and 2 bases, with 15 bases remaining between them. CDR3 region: CASNPQTVAYEQYF. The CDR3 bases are TGTGCCAGCAATCCCCAAACAGTCGCCTACGAGCAGTACTTC.

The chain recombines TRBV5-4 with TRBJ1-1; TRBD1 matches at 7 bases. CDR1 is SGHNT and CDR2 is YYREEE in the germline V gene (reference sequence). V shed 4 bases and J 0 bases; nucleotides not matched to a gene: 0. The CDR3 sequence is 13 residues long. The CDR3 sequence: CASSTGVNTEAFF. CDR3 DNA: TGTGCCAGCAGCACAGGGGTGAACACTGAAGCTTTCTTT. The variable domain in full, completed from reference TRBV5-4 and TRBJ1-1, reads ETGVTQSPTHLIKTRGQQVTLRCSSQSGHNTVSWYQQALGQGPQFIFQYYREEENGRGNFPPRFSGLQFPNYSSELNVNALELDDSALYLCASSTGVNTEAFFGQGTRLTVV.

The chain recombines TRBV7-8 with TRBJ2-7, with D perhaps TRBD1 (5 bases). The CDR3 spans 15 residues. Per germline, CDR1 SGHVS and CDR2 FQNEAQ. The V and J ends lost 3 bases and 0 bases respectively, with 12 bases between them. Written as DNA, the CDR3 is TGTGCCAGCAGCTTTTTACAGGAGTACTCCTACGAGCAGTACTTC. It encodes CASSFLQEYSYEQYF.

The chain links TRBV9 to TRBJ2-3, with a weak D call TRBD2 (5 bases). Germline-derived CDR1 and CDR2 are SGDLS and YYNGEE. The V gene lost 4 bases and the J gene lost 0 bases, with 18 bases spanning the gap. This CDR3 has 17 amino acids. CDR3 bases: TGTGCCAGCAGCTCCCAGCCGGGATCCCGAAGCACAGATACGCAGTATTTT. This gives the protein CASSSQPGSRSTDTQYF.

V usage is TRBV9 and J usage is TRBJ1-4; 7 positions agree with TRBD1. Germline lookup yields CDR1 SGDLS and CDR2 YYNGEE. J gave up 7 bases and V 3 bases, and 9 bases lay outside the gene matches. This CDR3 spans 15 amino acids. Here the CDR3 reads CASSALGGAGEKLFF. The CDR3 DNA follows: TGTGCCAGCAGCGCCTTAGGGGGCGCGGGTGAAAAACTGTTTTTT.